Below, 28 T cell receptor beta chains from the same sample are listed, as sequenced in a study of identical twins. Via MiXCR, TCRdb re-called the 5' RACE reads, giving one row per CDR3 protein. The data contain under 1 million distinct CDR3 sequences, 9% to 15% of them seen just once; the ten biggest clones take up 1.5% to 2%. This same sample was also part of a study on yellow fever vaccine responses in identical twins.

The sample taken for sequencing was PBMCs. The receptors originated from a woman younger than 30 in good health.

The chain uses TRBV6-1 and TRBJ2-1; 8 bases are shared with TRBD2. Germline V CDR1 and CDR2: MNHNS, SASEGT. The CDR3 sequence is 16 residues long. J was trimmed by 10 bases and V by 6 bases; bases with no gene match: 17. The DNA for the CDR3 is TGTGCCAGCAGCTCTCCTAAGCGGGAGTCTGACCTGGAGCAGTTCTTC. It is translated as CASSSPKRESDLEQFF.

This clonotype has a handful of counts. This chain connects TRBV29-1 to TRBJ1-1, with a tentative D call TRBD1 (5 bases). In germline, CDR1 is SQVTM, CDR2 ANQGSEA. The V gene lost 0 bases and the J gene lost 8 bases, with 13 bases spanning the gap. The CDR3 loop spans 13 amino acids. The CDR3 is CSVEDLAGLEAFF. The CDR3 DNA reads TGCAGCGTTGAAGATCTCGCAGGGCTAGAAGCTTTCTTT.

The chain carries TRBV27 and TRBJ2-1, with D perhaps being TRBD1 or TRBD2 (5 bases each). CDR3 length equals 16 residues. Germline V lookup: CDR1 MNHEY, CDR2 SMNVEV (reference sequence). Trimming cost V 4 bases and J 8 bases, with 21 bases left between them. The CDR3 bases are TGTGCCAGCAGTTCGGGTAGCGCCAAAGGGGCCCATGAGCAGTTCTTC. Protein sequence: CASSSGSAKGAHEQFF.

There are a few counts of this clonotype. The CDR3 region is CASSSYERDTYLNTEAFF. The CDR3 DNA is TGTGCCAGCAGTAGTTACGAGCGGGACACGTACTTGAACACTGAAGCTTTCTTT. The chain is built from TRBV7-8 and TRBJ1-1; tentative D call: TRBD1 (6 bases). Germline lookup yields CDR1 SGHVS and CDR2 FQNEAQ. This CDR3 region has 18 residues. V lost 6 bases and J lost 0, with 23 bases in between.

This chain connects TRBV11-1 to TRBJ2-2; the match to TRBD2 covers 13 bases. From germline, CDR1 is SGHAT and CDR2 FQDESV (reference sequence). The CDR3 contains 17 residues. With 5 bases clipped from V and 0 bases from J, the junction kept 3 bases outside the gene matches. The CDR3 protein is CASSKTSGGPNTGELFF. The CDR3 nucleotides read TGTGCCAGCAGCAAGACTAGCGGGGGGCCGAACACCGGGGAGCTGTTTTTT.

This clonotype was seen a handful of times. The chain couples TRBV7-9 to TRBJ2-1; no definite D call. Germline-derived CDR1 and CDR2 are SEHNR and FQNEAQ (reference sequence). V gave up 4 bases and J gave up 5 bases, with 12 bases separating them. This CDR3 is built from 14 residues. The CDR3 protein is CASSSWDRDNEQFF. DNA for the CDR3: TGTGCCAGCAGCTCCTGGGATCGGGACAATGAGCAGTTCTTC.

This clonotype occurred a few times. The gene calls are TRBV4-2 and TRBJ2-3; D unclear. The CDR3 spans 14 residues. Per germline, CDR1 LGHNA and CDR2 YNFKEQ. Trimming took off 1 base at V and 0 bases at J, with 5 bases between the two ends. Written as DNA, the CDR3 is TGTGCCAGCAGCCAAGCCATCAGCACAGATACGCAGTATTTT. This codes for CASSQAISTDTQYF.

The chain employs TRBV11-2 and TRBJ2-2; D uncertain. The CDR3 runs 14 residues. Trimming pared 2 bases from V and 1 base from J, leaving 5 bases between. Germline V gene data show CDR1 as SGHAT and CDR2 as FQNNGV. CDR3 DNA sequence: TGTGCCAGCAGCTTACTCCTGAACACCGGGGAGCTGTTTTTT. Translating gives CASSLLLNTGELFF.

The chain links TRBV28 to TRBJ2-1; TRBD2 agrees at 8 bases. Germline CDR1 is MDHEN and CDR2 is SYDVKM. The CDR3 runs 15 residues. The J segment lost 8 bases and the V segment lost 2 bases, leaving 8 bases of the junction unmatched. The DNA for the CDR3 is TGTGCCAGCAGTTTACTCGGGACTAGTCTCTATGAGCAGTTCTTC. Residues: CASSLLGTSLYEQFF.

The rearrangement uses TRBV20-1 and TRBJ2-1, with 14 bases matching TRBD2. The CDR3 is made up of 16 amino acids. V shed 5 bases, J shed 1 base, and the junction held 4 bases outside the gene matches. Germline assignment: CDR1 DFQATT and CDR2 SNEGSKA (reference sequence). In DNA, the CDR3 is TGCAGTGCTTGGGGACTAGCGGGGGCGTCCTACAATGAGCAGTTCTTC. This translates into CSAWGLAGASYNEQFF.

This clonotype was seen at least ten times. This chain uses TRBV7-2 with TRBJ2-7, with unresolved D. The V gene's germline CDR1 is SGHTA and CDR2 FQGNSA. CDR3 length: 14 amino acids. V lost 4 bases and J lost 0, with 10 bases in between. This chain's CDR3 is CASSSTVSSYEQYF. The CDR3, as DNA: TGTGCCAGCAGCTCAACAGTGAGCTCCTACGAGCAGTACTTC. Full variable domain (missing parts from reference TRBV7-2 and TRBJ2-7): GAGVSQSPSNKVTEKGKDVELRCDPISGHTALYWYRQSLGQGLEFLIYFQGNSAPDKSGLPSDRFSAERTGGSVSTLTIQRTQQEDSAVYLCASSSTVSSYEQYFGPGTRLTVT.

The V call is TRBV5-5, the J call TRBJ2-1; 9 bases agree with TRBD1. J lost 3 bases, V lost 7 bases, and 5 bases had no gene match. Germline loops: CDR1 SGHKS, CDR2 YYEKEE (reference sequence). This CDR3 has 14 amino acids. The CDR3 here is CASDRGIVYNEQFF. As DNA, the CDR3 is TGTGCCAGCGACAGGGGGATCGTCTACAATGAGCAGTTCTTC.

The rearrangement links TRBV11-2 to TRBJ2-7; D perhaps matches TRBD2 (6 bases). The CDR3 sequence is 15 residues long. The V and J ends lost 1 base and 2 bases respectively, with 12 bases between them. Germline V lookup: CDR1 SGHAT, CDR2 FQNNGV. CDR3 nucleotide sequence: TGTGCCAGCAGCTTAGCGGGAGTGGGTCCCTACGAGCAGTACTTC. This encodes CASSLAGVGPYEQYF.

The chain combines TRBV29-1 with TRBJ2-3; tentatively, D is TRBD1 (5 bases). The J call may not be correct, given that the DNA end is closer to TRBJ1-5. The CDR3 is 15 amino acids. Germline V gene lookup returns CDR1 SQVTM and CDR2 ANQGSEA. CDR3 sequence reads: CSVEGGESRPDTQHF. The CDR3 region has the DNA TGCAGCGTTGAGGGGGGAGAGTCCCGCCCAGATACGCAGCATTTT.

This clonotype appeared a few times. This chain links TRBV11-2 with TRBJ2-7, with 8 bases that match TRBD1. The CDR3 runs to 13 residues. The germline CDR1 and CDR2 sequences are SGHAT and FQNNGV. V dropped 6 bases and J dropped 4; count of bases not matched to a gene: 5. The CDR3 DNA follows: TGTGCCAGCAGTCAGGGGGCTGGATACGAGCAGTACGTC. This sequence encodes CASSQGAGYEQYV.

This clonotype was seen more than once but under ten times. The genes are TRBV29-1 and TRBJ2-1; TRBD2 agrees at 10 bases. CDR3 length: 14 residues. The ends lost 7 bases at V and 6 bases at J; junction bases unmatched: 9. Germline CDR1 reads SQVTM; CDR2 reads ANQGSEA. Here the CDR3 reads CSATGTSASNEQFF. CDR3 in DNA: TGCAGCGCAACCGGGACTAGCGCTTCCAATGAGCAGTTCTTC.

This clonotype was seen ten or more times. The chain employs TRBV18 and TRBJ1-2, with 9 nucleotides matching TRBD1. CDR3 length: 13 amino acids. Germline CDR1 KGHSH, CDR2 LQKENI. The V segment lost 1 base and the J segment 6 bases; nucleotides outside the gene matches: 0. The CDR3 here is CASSPRTGDGYTF. Written as DNA, the CDR3 is TGTGCCAGCTCACCACGGACAGGGGATGGCTACACCTTC.

The genes are TRBV29-1 and TRBJ2-7; TRBD2 agrees at 9 bases. Germline trimming cut 8 bases from V and 6 bases from J; bases unmatched to any gene: 11. The CDR3 extends over 13 amino acids. CDR1 is SQVTM and CDR2 is ANQGSEA in the germline V gene. In DNA form, the CDR3 reads TGCAGCTGGGGTAGCGGGAGTCTTAGCGAGCAGTACTTC. Its protein is CSWGSGSLSEQYF.

The chain links TRBV3-1 to TRBJ2-7; D possibly matches TRBD1 or TRBD2 (6 bases each). CDR1 and CDR2 from the germline V gene are LGHDT and YNNKEL (reference sequence). The CDR3 contains 15 residues. With 8 bases removed from V and 6 bases from J, the gap between germline ends came to 23 bases. The CDR3: CASGRQSPEGGEQYV. Here the CDR3 DNA reads TGTGCCAGCGGGAGACAATCCCCGGAGGGGGGCGAGCAGTACGTC.

The rearrangement uses TRBV12-3 or TRBV12-4 and TRBJ2-3; D is uncertain. This CDR3 is built from 17 residues. The V end lost 3 bases, the J end lost 0 bases, and 16 bases lay between the germline ends. The CDR3 reads CASSFSLSGSSTDTQYF. In nucleotides, the CDR3 is TGTGCCAGCAGTTTTAGTTTGTCAGGATCTAGCACAGATACGCAGTATTTT.

The table lists this clonotype with a few counts. V is TRBV5-1 and J is TRBJ2-2; a weak D match, TRBD2 (6 bases). This CDR3 has 16 amino acids. Germline CDR1 is SGHRS and CDR2 is YFSETQ. Trimming pared 2 bases from V and 2 bases from J, leaving 13 bases between. In nucleotides, the CDR3 is TGCGCCAGCAGCTTTAGGGCGGGAACTAACACCGGGGAGCTGTTTTTT. Amino acids: CASSFRAGTNTGELFF.

This clonotype was counted a few times. The chain is built from TRBV20-1 and TRBJ2-2, with TRBD2 matching over 7 bases. The J segment lost 4 bases and the V segment lost 3 bases, leaving 8 bases of the junction unmatched. CDR1 is DFQATT, CDR2 SNEGSKA, per germline (reference sequence). The CDR3 is 15 residues long. Here the CDR3 reads CSASRRERSTGELFF. The CDR3 DNA reads as TGCAGTGCTAGTAGGCGGGAGAGGTCCACCGGGGAGCTGTTTTTT.

This clonotype came up a few times. This chain links TRBV15 with TRBJ2-2, with D hard to call. The length of the CDR3 is 16 residues. With 1 base removed from V and 5 bases from J, the gap between germline ends came to 14 bases. Germline loops: CDR1 LNHNV, CDR2 YYDKDF (reference sequence). The CDR3 region is CATSRAGSGTTGELFF. The CDR3, as DNA: TGTGCCACCAGCAGAGCCGGTTCGGGCACTACCGGGGAGCTGTTTTTT.

This clonotype has a count of ten or more. This chain connects TRBV12-3 or TRBV12-4 to TRBJ2-3; D uncertain. CDR3 length: 13 amino acids. V lost 3 bases and J lost 1, with 5 bases in between. CDR3: CASSFGRTDTQYF. In DNA, the CDR3 is TGTGCCAGCAGTTTCGGGCGCACAGATACGCAGTATTTT.

This clonotype was seen many times. V and J are TRBV7-9 and TRBJ2-7; D may match TRBD1 or TRBD2 (5 bases each). The CDR3 loop spans 14 amino acids. Trimming shortened V by 1 base and J by 3 bases, and 10 bases separated the two germline ends. CDR1 is SEHNR, CDR2 FQNEAQ, per germline (reference sequence). The CDR3 region is CASSLGGPNYEQYF. The CDR3 bases are TGTGCCAGCAGCTTAGGGGGACCTAACTACGAGCAGTACTTC.

The chain carries TRBV12-3 or TRBV12-4 and TRBJ2-3; TRBD2 aligns across 10 bases. V shed 2 bases and J 4 bases; nucleotides not matched to a gene: 6. The CDR3 runs to 16 residues. CDR3 nucleotides: TGTGCCAGCAGTTTATCCCCCACTAGCGGGGCAGATACGCAGTATTTT. Translated, it gives CASSLSPTSGADTQYF.

The gene calls are TRBV6-5 and TRBJ2-7; D is unclear. This CDR3 is 14 amino acids long. The germline V gene encodes CDR1 MNHEY and CDR2 SVGAGI. V was pared by 0 bases and J by 0 bases, with 6 bases between. The CDR3 DNA is TGTGCCAGCAGTTACTCTGAAGACTCCTACGAGCAGTACTTC. It translates to CASSYSEDSYEQYF.

This clonotype was detected a few times. V gene TRBV5-1 combines with J gene TRBJ2-1; the D is unclear. Germline loops: CDR1 SGHRS, CDR2 YFSETQ. The V end was cut by 4 bases, the J end by 5 bases, with 16 bases between. The CDR3 is made up of 15 amino acids. CDR3 amino acids: CASSATGGRNNEQFF. The CDR3 nucleotides are TGCGCCAGCAGCGCCACCGGCGGCAGAAACAATGAGCAGTTCTTC. Combining the CDR3 with reference TRBV5-1 and TRBJ2-1 gives the whole variable domain KAGVTQTPRYLIKTRGQQVTLSCSPISGHRSVSWYQQTPGQGLQFLFEYFSETQRNKGNFPGRFSGRQFSNSRSEMNVSTLELGDSALYLCASSATGGRNNEQFFGPGTRLTVL.